A selection of T cell receptor beta chains follows, all from one sample in a study of blood T cell repertoires in COVID-19. The data were produced by immunoSEQ multiplex PCR, yet TCRdb's version contains in-frame clones alone and is incomplete. The repertoire holds approximately 120,000 clones, with 60% to 80% as singletons. Material: peripheral blood. The receptors derive from a man older than 75 with COVID-19, enrolled during active disease. CDR3s include the opening cysteine and the closing phenylalanine or tryptophan. The D gene is left open where the match is weak. Size tells how often a clone was seen (once, few, many) or the class of an expanded clone, and some rows leave it out.

size	J	D	V	CDR3	DNA
few	TRBJ2-7	-	TRBV27	CASHTHGAASYEQYF	TGTGCCAGTCATACCCATGGAGCTGCCTCCTACGAGCAGTACTTC
-	TRBJ2-7	-	TRBV28	CASSFQGSYEQYF	TGTGCCAGCAGTTTTCAGGGGTCCTACGAGCAGTACTTC
-	TRBJ2-2	TRBD1	TRBV18	CASSPPGTGNTGELFF	TGTGCCAGCTCACCACCGGGGACAGGGAACACCGGGGAGCTGTTTTTT
-	TRBJ2-5	-	TRBV25-1	CASSEGGGMAQYF	TGTGCCAGCAGTGAGGGGGGAGGTATGGCCCAGTACTTC
-	TRBJ2-7	TRBD2	TRBV10-3	CAISESASGSSGYEQYF	TGTGCCATCAGTGAATCGGCTAGCGGGAGTTCAGGGTACGAGCAGTACTTC
-	TRBJ2-2	-	TRBV25-1	CASSEYGEANGELFF	TGTGCCAGCAGTGAATACGGGGAGGCGAACGGGGAGCTGTTTTTT
-	TRBJ2-1	TRBD2	TRBV5-1	CASSWVAGQQFF	TGCGCCAGCAGCTGGGTAGCGGGCCAGCAGTTCTTC
few	TRBJ1-1	TRBD1	TRBV28	CASSFPTGNMNTEAFF	TGTGCCAGCAGTTTCCCGACAGGGAACATGAACACTGAAGCTTTCTTT
-	TRBJ1-4	-	TRBV3-1/TRBV3-2	CASSQVREGTNEKLFF	TGTGCCAGCAGCCAAGTCCGGGAGGGGACTAATGAAAAACTGTTTTTT
-	TRBJ1-4	-	TRBV20-1	CSARFNEKLFF	TGCAGTGCTCGGTTTAATGAAAAACTGTTTTTT
-	TRBJ2-1	-	TRBV18	CASSAQSRSYNEQFF	TGTGCCAGCTCCGCACAGAGTCGCTCCTACAATGAGCAGTTCTTC
-	TRBJ2-1	TRBD2	TRBV11-2	CASSSPSGRNEQFF	TGTGCCAGCAGCTCCCCTAGCGGGAGAAATGAGCAGTTCTTC
-	TRBJ2-7	TRBD2	TRBV7-8	CASSLGSGGLWYEQYF	TGTGCCAGCAGCTTAGGTTCGGGAGGGCTTTGGTACGAGCAGTACTTC
-	TRBJ2-7	-	TRBV4-1	CASSPADSLSYEQYF	TGCGCCAGCAGCCCCGCCGACAGCCTCTCCTACGAGCAGTACTTC
-	TRBJ2-3	TRBD2	TRBV5-4	CASSLREAGDTQYF	TGTGCCAGCAGCTTGCGGGAGGCCGGGGATACGCAGTATTTT
-	TRBJ1-1	TRBD1	TRBV25-1	CASSVTGGSTEAFF	TGTGCCAGCAGTGTGACAGGGGGCTCAACTGAAGCTTTCTTT
-	TRBJ1-6	-	TRBV9	CASSVASSYNSPLHF	TGTGCCAGCAGCGTAGCCAGCTCCTATAATTCACCCCTCCACTTT
-	TRBJ2-4	TRBD1	TRBV27	CASSPGQGLAKNIQYF	TGTGCCAGCAGTCCGGGACAGGGGTTGGCCAAAAACATTCAGTACTTC
-	TRBJ2-5	TRBD2	TRBV18	CASSPGLDETQYF	TGTGCCAGCTCACCAGGACTAGACGAGACCCAGTACTTC
-	TRBJ1-1	-	TRBV6-5	CASLRGRAAFF	TGTGCCAGCCTGAGAGGCAGGGCTGCTTTCTTT
-	TRBJ2-5	-	TRBV11-3	CASSSLGRAGETQYF	TGTGCCAGCAGCTCCTTAGGTCGGGCGGGGGAGACCCAGTACTTC
-	TRBJ2-2	-	TRBV15	CATASVRGNVGELFF	TGTGCCACCGCTTCGGTTCGCGGGAACGTCGGGGAGCTGTTTTTT
-	TRBJ2-1	-	TRBV24-1	CATSDLGGKQFF	TGTGCCACCAGTGATTTGGGGGGGAAGCAGTTCTTC
-	TRBJ2-2	-	TRBV5-1	CASGQGDTGELFF	TGCGCCAGCGGTCAGGGCGACACCGGGGAGCTGTTTTTT
many	TRBJ2-7	-	TRBV24-1	CATSDELAPQGEEYEQYF	TGTGCCACCAGTGACGAACTGGCACCACAGGGCGAGGAATACGAGCAGTACTTC
-	TRBJ2-3	TRBD2	TRBV5-4	CASSSQTGTSGRFGDTQYF	TGTGCCAGCAGCTCACAGACGGGGACTAGCGGGAGGTTCGGAGATACGCAGTATTTT
-	TRBJ1-2	TRBD1	TRBV6-5	CASSYTGGIYGYTF	TGTGCCAGCAGTTATACAGGGGGAATCTATGGCTACACCTTC
-	TRBJ2-2	TRBD2	TRBV19	CASSSRVGRERWERELFF	TGTGCCAGTAGCTCCCGGGTGGGGCGGGAGCGGTGGGAGAGGGAGCTGTTTTTT
few	TRBJ2-7	-	TRBV6-5	CASSRRDTSSYEQYF	TGTGCCAGCAGTCGCCGGGACACCAGCTCCTACGAGCAGTACTTC
once	TRBJ2-1	-	TRBV7-3	CASSSRAGEAGSNEQFF	TGTGCCAGCAGCTCAAGGGCCGGGGAGGCAGGTTCCAATGAGCAGTTCTTC
-	TRBJ2-2	TRBD1	TRBV7-3	CASSRQGQNTGELFF	TGTGCCAGCAGCCGACAGGGGCAGAACACCGGGGAGCTGTTTTTT
few	TRBJ2-1	TRBD2	TRBV9	CASSVAGGGGSYNEQFF	TGTGCCAGCAGCGTAGCTGGGGGGGGTGGCTCCTACAATGAGCAGTTCTTC
-	TRBJ2-5	-	TRBV11-2	CASSLSRRETQYF	TGTGCCAGCAGCTTATCTAGACGAGAGACCCAGTACTTC
-	TRBJ2-2	TRBD2	TRBV7-2	CASSDRTSFPGELFF	TGTGCCAGCAGCGACAGGACTAGCTTCCCCGGGGAGCTGTTTTTT
-	TRBJ2-3	TRBD2	TRBV28	CASSSLISTSGRSTSTDTQYF	TGTGCCAGCAGTTCCCTCATCTCTACTAGCGGGAGGTCGACTAGCACAGATACGCAGTATTTT
-	TRBJ1-2	-	TRBV5-5	CASSLGLGDYGYTF	TGTGCCAGCAGCTTGGGGCTCGGGGACTATGGCTACACCTTC
-	TRBJ2-7	TRBD2	TRBV5-1	CASRPTLAGYEQYF	TGCGCCAGCAGACCAACTCTAGCGGGATACGAGCAGTACTTC
-	TRBJ2-1	-	TRBV10-2	CAIAQGSYNEQFF	TGCGCCATCGCCCAGGGGTCCTACAATGAGCAGTTCTTC
-	TRBJ1-6	-	TRBV14	CASSQDLQGNSPLHF	TGTGCCAGCAGCCAAGATCTACAGGGTAATTCACCCCTCCACTTT
few	TRBJ2-1	-	TRBV7-3	CASSPMGGLSNEQFF	TGTGCCAGCAGCCCCATGGGGGGATTGTCCAATGAGCAGTTCTTC
-	TRBJ2-7	TRBD2	TRBV6-6	CASQKLAGGPGEQYF	TGTGCCAGCCAGAAACTAGCGGGAGGGCCGGGGGAGCAGTACTTC
-	TRBJ2-5	-	TRBV7-2	CASSLDRETQYF	TGTGCCAGCAGCTTAGACCGGGAGACCCAGTACTTC
-	TRBJ2-7	-	TRBV7-9	CASSYLSYEQYF	TGTGCCAGCAGCTACCTAAGCTACGAGCAGTACTTC